The 15 T cell receptor beta chains presented below share a single source sample, sequenced in a study of blood T cell repertoires in COVID-19. Measured with immunoSEQ multiplex PCR; TCRdb has only the in-frame clones, and not every one. The sample includes some 150,000 clones, 85% seen only once; the top ten take around 3.2%. The sample was peripheral blood. Receptor source: a man in his forties or fifties with acute or convalescent COVID-19.

The CDR3 here is CASSQERGSNQPQHF. CDR3 nucleotide sequence: TGTGCCAGCAGCCAAGAAAGGGGTAGCAATCAGCCCCAGCATTTT. The chain employs TRBV3-1 (or the pseudogene TRBV3-2) and TRBJ1-5; TRBD1 is a possible D gene (5 bases). CDR1 LGHDT and CDR2 YNNKEL come from the germline V gene (reference sequence). V was trimmed by 0 bases and J by 0 bases, leaving 6 bases between them. The CDR3 runs 15 residues.

A remark on this clone: An end of the junction differs from the germline gene, which may be a read error. The chain uses TRBV28 and TRBJ2-2; possible D gene TRBD1, 6 bases. CDR3 length: 14 amino acids. CDR1 and CDR2 (germline): MDHEN, SYDVKM. The CDR3 region has the DNA TGTGCCAGTCTTGGACAGCCGAATACCGGGGAGCTGTTTTTT. Translating it yields CASLGQPNTGELFF.

V is TRBV11-3 and J is TRBJ2-3; 9 bases agree with TRBD1. The CDR3 spans 14 residues. The germline V gene encodes CDR1 SGHNT and CDR2 YENEEA. V shed 5 bases, J shed 6 bases, and the junction held 6 bases outside the gene matches. The CDR3 coding sequence is TGTGCCAGCAGCCCCGGACAGGGGAGGGATACGCAGTATTTT. Its translation is CASSPGQGRDTQYF. The full variable domain, its missing parts supplied by reference TRBV11-3 and TRBJ2-3, is EAGVVQSPRYKIIEKKQPVAFWCNPISGHNTLYWYLQNLGQGPELLIRYENEEAVDDSQLPKDRFSAERLKGVDSTLKIQPAELGDSAVYLCASSPGQGRDTQYFGPGTRLTVL.

The chain combines TRBV19 with TRBJ2-1; 8 nucleotides match TRBD2. V trimming: 7 bases; J trimming: 4 bases; junction bases outside the gene matches: 21. There are 19 residues in the CDR3. Per germline, CDR1 LNHDA and CDR2 SQIVND (reference sequence). CDR3 DNA: TGTGCCAGTACCACCACCCTTAAATTCGGGACTAGACGTTACAATGAGCAGTTCTTC. It encodes CASTTTLKFGTRRYNEQFF. The full variable domain, completed using reference TRBV19 and TRBJ2-1, is DGGITQSPKYLFRKEGQNVTLSCEQNLNHDAMYWYRQDPGQGLRLIYYSQIVNDFQKGDIAEGYSVSREKKESFPLTVTSAQKNPTAFYLCASTTTLKFGTRRYNEQFFGPGTRLTVL.

The chain combines TRBV28 with TRBJ2-5, with no clear D. The CDR3 is 13 residues long. The germline CDR1 and CDR2 sequences are MDHEN and SYDVKM. V shed 2 bases and J shed 5 bases, with 9 bases lying between them. CDR3 nucleotide sequence: TGTGCCAGCAGTTTAGAACAGATGGAGACCCAGTACTTC. This sequence encodes CASSLEQMETQYF.

The chain is built from TRBV2 and TRBJ2-7, with 12 bases fitting TRBD2. Per the germline V gene, CDR1 is SNHLY and CDR2 is FYNNEI. Trimming took 4 bases from V and 1 from J; bases not matched to a gene: 8. The CDR3 covers 17 residues. CDR3 sequence: CASSGLAGDKTSYEQYF. CDR3 nucleotide sequence: TGTGCCAGCAGTGGACTAGCGGGAGACAAAACGTCCTACGAGCAGTACTTC.

This chain connects TRBV7-9 to TRBJ2-5, with a possible D match to TRBD1 (5 bases). V lost 4 bases and J 5 bases, leaving 11 bases between the germline ends. The CDR3 loop spans 13 amino acids. Germline V gene data show CDR1 as SEHNR and CDR2 as FQNEAQ (reference sequence). The CDR3 region is CASSSVRDETQYF. The CDR3 coding sequence is TGTGCCAGCAGCTCCGTCAGGGATGAGACCCAGTACTTC.

The V gene is TRBV18, the J gene TRBJ2-5; TRBD2 aligns across 7 bases. The ends lost 1 base at V and 5 bases at J; junction bases unmatched: 7. The CDR3 is made up of 15 amino acids. Germline-derived CDR1 and CDR2 are KGHSH and LQKENI. This CDR3 reads CASSPQTSFRETQYF. The DNA for the CDR3 is TGTGCCAGCTCACCACAGACTAGCTTTAGGGAGACCCAGTACTTC.

The chain joins TRBV6-5 to TRBJ1-1; D remains unclear. The CDR3 is 14 residues long. The germline V gene encodes CDR1 MNHEY and CDR2 SVGAGI. Deletions cut 6 bases from V and 1 base from J, with 12 bases between. CDR3 amino acids: CASRGGSGNTEAFF. The CDR3 DNA follows: TGTGCCAGCAGGGGAGGTTCCGGGAACACTGAAGCTTTCTTT.

This clone was detected only a few times. V gene TRBV3-1 (or the pseudogene TRBV3-2) combines with J gene TRBJ2-7, with D unresolved. Trimming removed 1 base from V and 6 bases from J, with 7 bases in between. Germline values: CDR1 LGHDT, CDR2 YNNKEL (reference sequence). The CDR3 is made up of 12 amino acids. This CDR3 is CASSQVRSEQYF. As DNA, the CDR3 is TGTGCCAGCAGCCAAGTCAGAAGCGAGCAGTACTTC.

The chain couples TRBV10-3 to TRBJ1-1; the D gene is possibly TRBD1 (5 bases). The CDR3 sequence is 12 residues long. The V gene's germline CDR1 is ENHRY and CDR2 SYGVKD. Trimming took 2 bases from V and 7 from J, leaving 8 bases between them. This chain's CDR3 is CAISEGGLEAFF. DNA for the CDR3: TGTGCCATCAGTGAGGGGGGACTTGAAGCTTTCTTT.

The rearrangement links TRBV19 to TRBJ1-3, with unresolved D. CDR1 LNHDA and CDR2 SQIVND come from the germline V gene (reference sequence). With 5 bases removed from V and 0 bases from J, the gap between germline ends came to 11 bases. This CDR3 is built from 15 residues. CDR3 residues: CASSHPVNSGNTIYF. The CDR3 DNA sequence: TGTGCCAGTAGTCACCCGGTGAACTCTGGAAACACCATATATTTT.

This clone was picked up a small number of times. V gene TRBV13 combines with J gene TRBJ1-2; tentative D call: TRBD1 (6 bases). V shed 1 base and J shed 5 bases, with 11 bases lying between them. The V gene's germline CDR1 is PRHDT and CDR2 FYEKMQ (reference sequence). This CDR3 region has 14 residues. As DNA, the CDR3 is TGTGCCAGCAGCTTAGTACAGGGTAAATATGGCTACACCTTC. It yields the protein CASSLVQGKYGYTF. Supplemented by reference TRBV13 and TRBJ1-2, the full variable domain reads AAGVIQSPRHLIKEKRETATLKCYPIPRHDTVYWYQQGPGQDPQFLISFYEKMQSDKGSIPDRFSAQQFSDYHSELNMSSLELGDSALYFCASSLVQGKYGYTFGSGTRLTVV.

For this clone: At one boundary the junction diverges from the germline segment, which might be a read error. This chain links TRBV2 with TRBJ1-1, with TRBD1 identical over 9 bases. The germline V gene has CDR1 SNHLY and CDR2 FYNNEI. The CDR3 contains 14 residues. Here the CDR3 DNA reads TGTGCCAGCAGGGAAGGGACAGGGAATAAAGGAGCTTTCTTT. Translating it yields CASREGTGNKGAFF.

The chain combines TRBV5-4 with TRBJ2-7; TRBD2 agrees at 9 bases. Losses at the gene ends were 1 base for V and 5 bases for J; bases not matched to a gene: 1. CDR1 and CDR2 from the germline V gene are SGHNT and YYREEE (reference sequence). The CDR3 sequence is 13 residues long. The CDR3 DNA reads as TGTGCCAGCAGCTTGCGACTAGCGGACGAGCAGTACTTC. Protein: CASSLRLADEQYF.